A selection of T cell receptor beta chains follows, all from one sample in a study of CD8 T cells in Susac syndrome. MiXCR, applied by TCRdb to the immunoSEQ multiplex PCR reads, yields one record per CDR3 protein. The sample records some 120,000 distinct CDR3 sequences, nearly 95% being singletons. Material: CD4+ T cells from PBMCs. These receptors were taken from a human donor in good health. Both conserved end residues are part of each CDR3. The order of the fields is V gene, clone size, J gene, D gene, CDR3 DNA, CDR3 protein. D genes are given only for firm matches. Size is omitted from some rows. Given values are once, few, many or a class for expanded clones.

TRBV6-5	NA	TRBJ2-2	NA	TGTGCCAGCAGTTACTTAAGGGCAGCCGGGGAGCTGTTTTTT	CASSYLRAAGELFF
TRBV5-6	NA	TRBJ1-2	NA	TGTGCCAGCAGCTTGGCAGGGGCGCAGTATGGCTACACCTTC	CASSLAGAQYGYTF
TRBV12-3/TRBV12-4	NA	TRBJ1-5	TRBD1	TGTGCCAGCAGTTATTCCGGGACAGGGGCGAATCAGCCCCAGCATTTT	CASSYSGTGANQPQHF
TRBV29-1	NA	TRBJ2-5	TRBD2	TGCAGCGTTGGGGCTAGCGGGGAGGTCCAGTACTTC	CSVGASGEVQYF
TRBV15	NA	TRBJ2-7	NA	TGTGCCACCTCGGGGCCAGGGAATATCGGTGACGAGCAGTACTTC	CATSGPGNIGDEQYF
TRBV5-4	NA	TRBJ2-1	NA	TGTGCCAGCAGCCGACTGGGGACGGCTTTCAATGAGCAGTTCTTC	CASSRLGTAFNEQFF
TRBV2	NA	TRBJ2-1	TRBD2	TGTGCCAGCAGGCGACTAGCGGCCTACAATGAGCAGTTCTTC	CASRRLAAYNEQFF
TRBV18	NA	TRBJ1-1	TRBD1	TGTGCCAGCTCACCTCCTGGGACAGGGCCGGGCACTGAAGCTTTCTTT	CASSPPGTGPGTEAFF
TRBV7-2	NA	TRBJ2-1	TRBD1	TGTGCCAGCAGCTTAGCCCGGACAGGGTACAATGAGCAGTTCTTC	CASSLARTGYNEQFF
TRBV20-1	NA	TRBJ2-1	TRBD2	TGCAGTGCTAGAGTGCCTAGCGGGAGCTCCTACAATGAGCAGTTCTTC	CSARVPSGSSYNEQFF
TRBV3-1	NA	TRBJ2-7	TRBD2	TGTGCCAGCAGCCAAGATGAGGCTAGCGGCCCCTGGGGGCAGTACTTC	CASSQDEASGPWGQYF
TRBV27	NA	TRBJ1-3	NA	TGTGCCAGCAGTTTGAAAGCCTCTGGAAACACCATATATTTT	CASSLKASGNTIYF
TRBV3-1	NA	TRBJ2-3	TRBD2	TGTGCCAGCAGCCCCTCTAGCGGGAGGATGGATACGCAGTATTTT	CASSPSSGRMDTQYF
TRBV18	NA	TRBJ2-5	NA	TGTGCCAGCTCACCGGGGAAAGAGACCCAGTACTTC	CASSPGKETQYF
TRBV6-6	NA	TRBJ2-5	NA	TGTGCCAGCAGTTATTCGGGAGAGACCCAGTACTTC	CASSYSGETQYF
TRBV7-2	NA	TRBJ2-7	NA	TGTGCCAGCAGCTTCGAGCGGGAGCAGTACTTC	CASSFEREQYF
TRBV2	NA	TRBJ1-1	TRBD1	TGTGCCAGCAGTACCGACAGGGGGCAAACTGAAGCTTTCTTT	CASSTDRGQTEAFF
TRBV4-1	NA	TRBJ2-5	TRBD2	TGCGCCAGCAGCCGGGGCGGGAGTGCGGGACAAGAGACCCAGTACTTC	CASSRGGSAGQETQYF
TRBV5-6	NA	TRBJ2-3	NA	TGTGCCAGCAGCCTTTACAGGGTCGATACGCAGTATTTT	CASSLYRVDTQYF
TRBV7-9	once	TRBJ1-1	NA	TGTGCCAGCAGCCCAGGCGGGTTTAACACTTTCTTT	CASSPGGFNTFF
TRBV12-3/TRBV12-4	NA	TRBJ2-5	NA	TGTGCCAGCAGTGAGTCTTTGGAGACCCAGTACTTC	CASSESLETQYF
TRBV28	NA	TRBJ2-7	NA	TGTGCCAGCAGTCCCCCTGCGCTAAACGAGCAGTACTTC	CASSPPALNEQYF
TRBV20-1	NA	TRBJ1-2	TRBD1	TGCAGTGCGGGGGGACAGAACTATGGCTACACCTTC	CSAGGQNYGYTF
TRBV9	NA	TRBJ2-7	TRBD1	TGTGCCAGCAGCGTAGACAGGGGGCACTACGAGCAGTACTTC	CASSVDRGHYEQYF
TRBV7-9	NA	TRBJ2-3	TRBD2	TGTGCCAGCAACAGCGGGAGCTCTGATACGCAGTATTTT	CASNSGSSDTQYF
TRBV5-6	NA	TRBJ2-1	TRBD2	TGTGCCAGCAGCACCGGGACTAGCGGGAGGAGATACAATGAGCAGTTCTTC	CASSTGTSGRRYNEQFF
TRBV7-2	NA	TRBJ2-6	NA	TGTGCCAGCAGCTCACCACCCATATACTCTGGGGCCAACGTCCTGACTTTC	CASSSPPIYSGANVLTF
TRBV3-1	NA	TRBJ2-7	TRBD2	TGTGCCAGCAGCCAAACCCCTAGCGGGAGGTTTAACGAGCAGTACTTC	CASSQTPSGRFNEQYF
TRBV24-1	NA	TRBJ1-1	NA	TGTGCCACCAGCCGGGACACCTCGACTGAAGCTTTCTTT	CATSRDTSTEAFF
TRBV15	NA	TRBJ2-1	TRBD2	TGTGCCACCAGCAGAGGACTAGCGGGGGACAATGAGCAGTTCTTC	CATSRGLAGDNEQFF
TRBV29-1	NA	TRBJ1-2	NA	TGCAGCGGTGGGGGGCAAGGCTATGGCTACACCTTC	CSGGGQGYGYTF
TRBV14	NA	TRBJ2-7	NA	TGTGCCAGCAGCCAAGAGAGGGTCATTGTGAGGGAGCAGTACTTC	CASSQERVIVREQYF
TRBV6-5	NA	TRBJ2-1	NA	TGTGCCAGCAGCCGTCTCGGAGAGGAGCAGTTCTTC	CASSRLGEEQFF
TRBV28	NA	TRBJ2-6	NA	TGTGCCAGCAGTGACAGTCATCTAACCTCTGGGGCCAACGTCCTGACTTTC	CASSDSHLTSGANVLTF
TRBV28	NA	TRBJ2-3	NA	TGTGCCAGCAGTTTGGAGGACGCCGGGTCCACGCAGTATTTT	CASSLEDAGSTQYF
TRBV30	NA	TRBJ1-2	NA	TGTGCCTGGAGTGTATCCCGCCCTGGTGGCTACACCTTC	CAWSVSRPGGYTF
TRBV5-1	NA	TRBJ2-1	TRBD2	TGCGCCAGCAGCTTGGGGCTAGCGGGAGAAGAGCAGTTCTTC	CASSLGLAGEEQFF
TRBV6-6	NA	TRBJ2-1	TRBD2	TGTGCCAGCAGCCGGCCCGGGAGGGGGTACAATGAGCAGTTCTTC	CASSRPGRGYNEQFF
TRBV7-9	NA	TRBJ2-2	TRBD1	TGTGCCAGCAGCTTAATTCGCGACAGGGCAGTATACGGGGAGCTGTTTTTT	CASSLIRDRAVYGELFF
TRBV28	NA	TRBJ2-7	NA	TGTGCCAGCAGACGGACAGCAAACCCCTACGAGCAGTACTTC	CASRRTANPYEQYF
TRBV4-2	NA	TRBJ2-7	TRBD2	TGTGCCAGCAGCCAGGTCGGGACTAGCGGGACCTACTCCTACGAGCAGTACTTC	CASSQVGTSGTYSYEQYF
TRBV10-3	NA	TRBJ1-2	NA	TGTGCCATCAGTGATCCTACAGGCTTCTATGGCTACACCTTC	CAISDPTGFYGYTF
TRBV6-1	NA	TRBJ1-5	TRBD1	TGTGCCAGCTATCGACAGGGGAAGGGCAATCAGCCCCAGCATTTT	CASYRQGKGNQPQHF
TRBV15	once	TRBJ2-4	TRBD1	TGTGCCACCAGCTCCCGGGACAGGGGTAATCTAGCCAAAAACATTCAGTACTTC	CATSSRDRGNLAKNIQYF
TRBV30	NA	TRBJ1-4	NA	TGTGCCTGGAGTGGACTGTCGGATGAAAAACTGTTTTTT	CAWSGLSDEKLFF